This entry lists 20 T cell receptor beta chains sequenced from one sample in a study of cytomegalovirus exposure and HLA in healthy donors. Use of 60 Vbeta and 13 Jbeta primers characterized the PCR. Data came from immunoSEQ multiplex PCR; TCRdb stores just in-frame clones and leaves some out. The table has 200,000 or so clones, around 81% seen once. Sample: PBMCs. The receptors originated from a woman aged 18-29 years in good health and CMV-seropositive.

The CDR3 DNA reads TGCGCCAGCAGCCAAGATGCGGGGGGTACGGGGCAGCCCCAGCATTTT. Protein sequence: CASSQDAGGTGQPQHF. The J gene is TRBJ1-5, the V gene TRBV4-3; D may be TRBD1 (5 bases). The CDR3 is made up of 16 amino acids. CDR1 and CDR2 from the germline V gene are LGHNA and YSLEER. The germline V and J ends were trimmed by 0 bases and 7 bases, with 16 bases remaining between them.

This rearrangement joins TRBV27 to TRBJ2-7, with TRBD1 identical over 11 bases. Germline V gives CDR1 MNHEY, CDR2 SMNVEV (reference sequence). J lost 4 bases, V lost 6 bases, and 5 bases had no gene match. The length of the CDR3 is 14 residues. The CDR3: CASSTGTGGYEQYF. CDR3 DNA sequence: TGTGCCAGCAGCACAGGGACAGGGGGGTACGAGCAGTACTTC.

The CDR3, as DNA: TGTGCCAGCAGCCCAAAGCGGGGGGGCTCCACCGGGGAGCTGTTTTTT. This sequence encodes CASSPKRGGSTGELFF. This sequence joins TRBV9 and TRBJ2-2; TRBD2 aligns across 10 bases. Germline V gene lookup returns CDR1 SGDLS and CDR2 YYNGEE. The CDR3 length is 16 residues. V shed 4 bases, J shed 4 bases, and the junction held 7 bases outside the gene matches.

The V call is TRBV15, the J call TRBJ2-7; D is unresolved. Trimming removed 0 bases from V and 3 bases from J, with 6 bases in between. Germline V gives CDR1 LNHNV, CDR2 YYDKDF (reference sequence). The CDR3 extends over 13 amino acids. CDR3 nucleotides: TGTGCCACCAGCAGAGACCACAACTACGAGCAGTACGTC. As protein: CATSRDHNYEQYV.

The rearrangement joins TRBV5-4 to TRBJ2-2, with TRBD2 matching 15 bases. Trimming cost V 4 bases and J 6 bases; bases outside gene matches: 7. Germline V gene lookup returns CDR1 SGHNT and CDR2 YYREEE (reference sequence). The CDR3 sequence is 17 residues long. The CDR3 reads CASSQVRTSGGAGELFF. In nucleotides, the CDR3 is TGTGCCAGCAGCCAAGTACGGACTAGCGGGGGGGCCGGGGAGCTGTTTTTT.

The chain employs TRBV7-6 and TRBJ2-5; tentative D call: TRBD2 (6 bases). Deletions cut 6 bases from V and 4 bases from J, with 15 bases between. The CDR3 extends over 14 amino acids. Germline assignment: CDR1 SGHVS and CDR2 FNYEAQ. CDR3 bases: TGTGCCAGCAGTCCCGGGACTGGTAGAGAGACCCAGTACTTC. As protein: CASSPGTGRETQYF.

CDR3 amino acids: CATHGQSSGNTIYF. CDR3 DNA sequence: TGTGCCACCCACGGACAGAGCTCTGGAAACACCATATATTTT. The chain joins TRBV2 to TRBJ1-3; the D gene is possibly TRBD1 (6 bases). This CDR3 has 14 residues. The V end was cut by 10 bases, the J end by 0 bases, with 13 bases between. Germline CDR1 SNHLY, CDR2 FYNNEI.

The rearrangement joins TRBV5-1 to TRBJ1-2; D uncertain. This CDR3 contains 14 residues. Trimming stripped 2 bases from V and 0 bases from J, with 8 bases between. Germline V CDR1 and CDR2: SGHRS, YFSETQ. CDR3 in amino acids: CASSFLPTNYGYTF. CDR3 DNA: TGCGCCAGCAGCTTCCTACCTACTAACTATGGCTACACCTTC.

J is TRBJ1-5 and V is TRBV6-1; 9 bases line up with TRBD1. This CDR3 region has 13 residues. Germline CDR1 MNHNS, CDR2 SASEGT. V lost 8 bases, J lost 6 bases, and 5 bases stayed unmatched. CDR3 loop: CASDNRGRQPQHF. Written as DNA, the CDR3 is TGTGCCAGCGACAACAGGGGGCGTCAGCCCCAGCATTTT.

The J gene is TRBJ1-5, the V gene TRBV11-1, with a possible D match to TRBD1 (5 bases). The V end was cut by 5 bases, the J end by 6 bases, with 11 bases between. The CDR3 totals 13 residues. From germline, CDR1 is SGHAT and CDR2 FQDESV (reference sequence). DNA for the CDR3: TGTGCCAGCAGCCCAGGGCGAGGTCAGCCCCAGCATTTT. The encoded protein is CASSPGRGQPQHF.

This clone appeared a few times. V usage is TRBV5-6 and J usage is TRBJ2-3, with 9 bases matching TRBD2. The germline V gene has CDR1 SGHDT and CDR2 YYEEEE. Trimming removed 5 bases from V and 6 bases from J; junction bases left unmatched: 10. This CDR3 region has 15 residues. CDR3 region: CASRKRGLAPDTQYF. CDR3 nucleotides: TGTGCCAGCAGAAAGCGGGGACTAGCACCCGATACGCAGTATTTT.

This clone was counted only a few times. This chain joins TRBV6-1 and TRBJ2-2; 9 positions agree with TRBD2. The V segment lost 7 bases and the J segment 3 bases; nucleotides outside the gene matches: 6. Germline V gives CDR1 MNHNS, CDR2 SASEGT. The CDR3 consists of 15 residues. CDR3: CASIKRGDHTGELFF. The CDR3 coding sequence is TGTGCCAGCATTAAGCGGGGGGATCACACCGGGGAGCTGTTTTTT.

The chain joins TRBV19 to TRBJ2-2, with D tentatively TRBD1 (5 bases). Germline assignment: CDR1 LNHDA and CDR2 SQIVND (reference sequence). This CDR3 region has 15 residues. Trimming left V 10 bases short and J 7 bases short, with 22 bases between. CDR3 coding DNA: TGTGCCACCCTTAAAACAGGCTCGGGCCACGGGGAGCTGTTTTTT. Protein: CATLKTGSGHGELFF.

This clone has more than one count but fewer than ten. The chain has TRBV11-2 and TRBJ2-7; perhaps TRBD2 as D (5 bases). V was cut by 2 bases and J by 5 bases, with 7 bases left in between. Germline V lookup: CDR1 SGHAT, CDR2 FQNNGV. This CDR3 has 12 residues. DNA for the CDR3: TGTGCCAGCAGCTTAATCGGGAACGAGCAGTACTTC. It codes for CASSLIGNEQYF.

This clone has more than one count but fewer than ten. The CDR3 bases are TGTGCCAGCGGCTGGGACAGAGACACTGAAGCTTTCTTT. It specifies CASGWDRDTEAFF. The J gene is TRBJ1-1, the V gene TRBV11-2; 7 nucleotides agree with TRBD1. This CDR3 spans 13 amino acids. Trimming took 8 bases from V and 3 from J; bases not matched to a gene: 6. Germline-derived CDR1 and CDR2 are SGHAT and FQNNGV. Using reference TRBV11-2 and TRBJ1-1 for the parts outside the CDR3, the full variable domain is EAGVAQSPRYKIIEKRQSVAFWCNPISGHATLYWYQQILGQGPKLLIQFQNNGVVDDSQLPKDRFSAERLKGVDSTLKIQPAKLEDSAVYLCASGWDRDTEAFFGQGTRLTVV.

The CDR3 coding sequence is TGCGCCAGCAGTGAGCCAATTTCGGACTTCACCGGGGAGCTGTTTTTT. Amino acid sequence: CASSEPISDFTGELFF. The genes are TRBV10-1 and TRBJ2-2; maybe TRBD2 (5 bases). Trimming stripped 2 bases from V and 4 bases from J, with 14 bases between. Germline CDR1 is WNHNN and CDR2 is SYGVQD (reference sequence). The CDR3 consists of 16 residues.

The V gene is TRBV25-1, the J gene TRBJ1-4; the D gene is possibly TRBD1 (6 bases). Trimming took off 6 bases at V and 3 bases at J, with 14 bases between the two ends. The CDR3 has 15 residues. The germline V gene has CDR1 MGHDK and CDR2 SYGVNS. The CDR3 region has the DNA TGTGCCAGCAGGACAGGAGGTGGGGCTAATGAAAAACTGTTTTTT. Translating it yields CASRTGGGANEKLFF.

This clone was counted only a few times. The J gene is TRBJ2-1, the V gene TRBV19; tentative D call: TRBD1 (6 bases). Germline V gene data show CDR1 as LNHDA and CDR2 as SQIVND (reference sequence). The CDR3 length is 13 residues. V dropped 2 bases and J dropped 14 bases, with 16 bases sitting between them. The CDR3 region has the DNA TGTGCCAGTAGTATAATTTTGACAGGTGTCAAGTTCTTC. It encodes CASSIILTGVKFF.

This clone has just a few counts. The chain uses TRBV7-9 and TRBJ2-2; 10 bases align to TRBD1. The CDR3 has 15 residues. The germline V gene has CDR1 SEHNR and CDR2 FQNEAQ (reference sequence). The trim removed 6 bases at V and 6 bases at J, leaving 7 bases unmatched. DNA for the CDR3: TGTGCCAGCAGTCAACCGGGACAGGGGCCCGGGGAGCTGTTTTTT. It translates to CASSQPGQGPGELFF. The variable domain in full, completed from reference TRBV7-9 and TRBJ2-2, reads DTGVSQNPRHKITKRGQNVTFRCDPISEHNRLYWYRQTLGQGPEFLTYFQNEAQLEKSRLLSDRFSAERPKGSFSTLEIQRTEQGDSAMYLCASSQPGQGPGELFFGEGSRLTVL.

In its sample, this clone was seen once. The chain has TRBV2 and TRBJ1-6; D not resolved. V shed 6 bases and J shed 4 bases, with 10 bases lying between them. This CDR3 spans 14 amino acids. Germline loops: CDR1 SNHLY, CDR2 FYNNEI. The CDR3 nucleotides are TGTGCCAGCAGGCTGGAGATTTATAATTCACCCCTCCACTTT. Amino acid sequence: CASRLEIYNSPLHF. Full variable domain (remainder filled in from reference TRBV2 and TRBJ1-6): EPEVTQTPSHQVTQMGQEVILRCVPISNHLYFYWYRQILGQKVEFLVSFYNNEISEKSEIFDDQFSVERPDGSNFTLKIRSTKLEDSAMYFCASRLEIYNSPLHFGNGTRLTVT.